Listed here are 32 T cell receptor beta chains from one sample, sequenced in a study of blood T cell repertoires in COVID-19. Libraries were prepared by immunoSEQ multiplex PCR; TCRdb keeps only in-frame clonotypes and omits some of them. The sample contains approximately 67,000 clones, approximately 89% of which appear only once. The sequenced sample consisted of peripheral blood. These receptors all stem from a woman in her sixties with active COVID-19.

This rearrangement joins TRBV5-6 to TRBJ1-2, with TRBD1 as a possible D gene (6 bases). CDR3 length: 14 amino acids. Germline values: CDR1 SGHDT, CDR2 YYEEEE. Deletions cut 4 bases from V and 8 bases from J, with 18 bases between. CDR3 residues: CASSLIGAQGGYTF. Here the CDR3 DNA reads TGTGCCAGCAGCCTAATAGGGGCGCAGGGGGGCTACACCTTC.

The chain uses TRBV5-5 and TRBJ2-7, with D maybe TRBD2 (6 bases). V dropped 4 bases and J dropped 3 bases, with 11 bases sitting between them. The CDR3 loop spans 13 amino acids. Germline CDR1 SGHKS, CDR2 YYEKEE (reference sequence). This CDR3 is CASSTGLIYEQYF. The CDR3 coding sequence is TGTGCCAGCAGCACGGGACTCATCTACGAGCAGTACTTC.

The chain is built from TRBV5-1 and TRBJ2-5, with 8 bases lining up with TRBD2. Trimming cost V 0 bases and J 2 bases; bases outside gene matches: 12. The CDR3 covers 18 residues. The germline gives CDR1 SGHRS, CDR2 YFSETQ. The chain's CDR3 is CASSLVGLGSGGQETQYF. The CDR3 DNA reads as TGCGCCAGCAGCTTGGTGGGACTAGGGAGCGGGGGTCAAGAGACCCAGTACTTC.

The chain joins TRBV27 to TRBJ2-6, with TRBD1 as a possible D gene (6 bases). Looked up from germline, CDR1 is MNHEY and CDR2 is SMNVEV (reference sequence). CDR3 length: 15 amino acids. Trimming took 2 bases from V and 2 from J, leaving 7 bases between them. CDR3 nucleotide sequence: TGTGCCAGCAGTTTAAAGGGGGCTGGGGCCAACGTCCTGACTTTC. This sequence encodes CASSLKGAGANVLTF.

This chain connects TRBV15 to TRBJ2-5; the D is unclear. The CDR3 spans 14 residues. CDR1 and CDR2 from the germline V gene are LNHNV and YYDKDF (reference sequence). Trimming left V 0 bases short and J 1 base short, with 6 bases between. The CDR3 bases are TGTGCCACCAGCAGAGACTTAGCCCAAGAGACCCAGTACTTC. As protein: CATSRDLAQETQYF.

The V call is TRBV12-3 or TRBV12-4, the J call TRBJ1-1, with 8 bases identical to TRBD1. The trim removed 5 bases at V and 4 bases at J, leaving 3 bases unmatched. The CDR3 is made up of 13 amino acids. CDR3 bases: TGTGCCAGCAGTCTTGGACAGGGCACTGAAGCTTTCTTT. Translation: CASSLGQGTEAFF.

The V and J genes are TRBV2 and TRBJ1-4, with 8 bases identical to TRBD1. V shed 5 bases and J 8 bases; nucleotides not matched to a gene: 13. CDR3 length: 16 amino acids. The germline gives CDR1 SNHLY, CDR2 FYNNEI. CDR3 amino acids: CASSKRVGQGGEKLFF. CDR3 sequence (DNA): TGTGCCAGCAGTAAGAGAGTAGGACAGGGAGGCGAAAAACTGTTTTTT.

The chain employs TRBV29-1 and TRBJ1-2; D ambiguous. The CDR3 runs 13 residues. CDR1 SQVTM and CDR2 ANQGSEA come from the germline V gene. V lost 4 bases and J 5 bases, leaving 14 bases between the germline ends. Written as DNA, the CDR3 is TGCAGCGTTGGGACGGGGTTTTGGTATGGCTACACCTTC. This sequence encodes CSVGTGFWYGYTF.

The count of this clone is one. The V gene is TRBV5-4, the J gene TRBJ2-3; TRBD2 agrees at 8 bases. Germline values: CDR1 SGHNT, CDR2 YYREEE (reference sequence). V gave up 1 base and J gave up 1 base; unmatched junction bases: 2. CDR3 length equals 15 residues. CDR3: CASSLKLAGTDTQYF. For the CDR3, the DNA is TGTGCCAGCAGCTTGAAACTAGCGGGCACAGATACGCAGTATTTT.

V usage is TRBV6-5 and J usage is TRBJ1-1, with 9 bases that match TRBD1. Germline lookup yields CDR1 MNHEY and CDR2 SVGAGI. This CDR3 region has 14 residues. Trimming cost V 6 bases and J 1 base; bases outside gene matches: 3. CDR3 in DNA: TGTGCCAGCAGCCCGGGACAGGGGAACACTGAAGCTTTCTTT. As protein: CASSPGQGNTEAFF.

The gene calls are TRBV11-2 and TRBJ2-2, with no clear D. The CDR3 totals 14 residues. Germline loops: CDR1 SGHAT, CDR2 FQNNGV. V was pared by 4 bases and J by 6 bases, with 12 bases between. CDR3 nucleotides: TGTGCCAGCAGCTCCTCTAGTGTTGCCGGGGAGCTGTTTTTT. It encodes CASSSSSVAGELFF.

The genes are TRBV29-1 and TRBJ2-7, with a tentative D call TRBD1 (6 bases). CDR1 is SQVTM, CDR2 ANQGSEA, per germline. Deletions cut 5 bases from V and 1 base from J, with 15 bases between. The CDR3 loop spans 14 amino acids. The CDR3 DNA follows: TGCAGCGTTTCTCCCTTCAGGGGATCCTACGAGCAGTACTTC. Residues: CSVSPFRGSYEQYF.

The chain joins TRBV9 to TRBJ2-3; 10 positions agree with TRBD2. The trim removed 2 bases at V and 3 bases at J, leaving 0 bases unmatched. Germline V lookup: CDR1 SGDLS, CDR2 YYNGEE. The CDR3 is made up of 14 amino acids. The CDR3 DNA reads as TGTGCCAGCAGCGTGACTAGCGGGACAGATACGCAGTATTTT. Translated, it gives CASSVTSGTDTQYF.

The chain couples TRBV6-6 to TRBJ1-5, with 7 bases lining up with TRBD1. The V and J ends lost 11 bases and 0 bases, in that order; junction bases with no gene match: 7. Germline-derived CDR1 and CDR2 are MNHNY and SVGAGI (reference sequence). The CDR3 spans 14 residues. The CDR3 nucleotides read TGTGCCTGCTACGGGACAGCTAGCAATCAGCCCCAGCATTTT. This encodes CACYGTASNQPQHF.

The chain recombines TRBV18 with TRBJ2-3; D remains ambiguous. V was cut by 1 base and J by 2 bases, with 10 bases left in between. Germline loops: CDR1 KGHSH, CDR2 LQKENI. There are 15 residues in the CDR3. CDR3 sequence (DNA): TGTGCCAGCTCACCACGGCCGATATACACAGATACGCAGTATTTT. This encodes CASSPRPIYTDTQYF.

DNA of the CDR3: TGTGCCAGCAGCTTAGGTCAGGGTAACTATGGCTACACCTTC. As protein: CASSLGQGNYGYTF. The chain uses TRBV7-2 and TRBJ1-2, with D possibly TRBD1 on 5 matching bases. The CDR3 spans 14 residues. In germline, CDR1 is SGHTA, CDR2 FQGNSA. The germline V and J ends were trimmed by 1 base and 1 base, with 7 bases remaining between them.

This clone was counted once. The rearrangement uses TRBV28 and TRBJ2-7, with D perhaps TRBD2 (6 bases). Trimming removed 6 bases at V and 2 bases at J, with 14 bases between. This CDR3 spans 14 amino acids. The germline V gene has CDR1 MDHEN and CDR2 SYDVKM. The CDR3 region is CASRDPGGAYEQYF. CDR3 nucleotide sequence: TGTGCCAGCAGGGACCCAGGAGGGGCCTACGAGCAGTACTTC.

This chain connects TRBV4-2 to TRBJ2-3, with 11 bases that match TRBD2. Trimming removed 4 bases from V and 2 bases from J; junction bases left unmatched: 5. The CDR3 consists of 16 residues. Germline loops: CDR1 LGHNA, CDR2 YNFKEQ. The CDR3 region has the DNA TGTGCCAGCAGCCCTCGGACTAGCGGGCTCACAGATACGCAGTATTTT. Translated, it gives CASSPRTSGLTDTQYF.

V is TRBV4-1 and J is TRBJ1-1, with D uncertain. V was pared by 0 bases and J by 1 base, with 9 bases between. Germline V gene data show CDR1 as MGHRA and CDR2 as YSYEKL. The CDR3 loop spans 15 amino acids. CDR3 protein: CASSQDRRENTEAFF. DNA for the CDR3: TGCGCCAGCAGCCAAGATAGGCGGGAGAACACTGAAGCTTTCTTT.

This clone was found once. The chain joins TRBV28 to TRBJ2-5, with 11 bases fitting TRBD2. Germline lookup yields CDR1 MDHEN and CDR2 SYDVKM. This CDR3 contains 16 residues. After removal of 6 bases from V and 1 base from J, the junction contained 7 bases not matched to a gene. CDR3 amino acids: CASSSGTSGFQETQYF. CDR3 DNA sequence: TGTGCCAGCAGCTCGGGGACTAGCGGTTTCCAAGAGACCCAGTACTTC.

The chain employs TRBV30 and TRBJ2-7; perhaps TRBD2 as D (5 bases). Germline-derived CDR1 and CDR2 are GTSNPN and SVGIG (reference sequence). V was shortened by 2 bases and J by 4 bases, with 21 bases between the two germline ends. The CDR3 is made up of 16 amino acids. CDR3 region: CAWSPSVGGIIYEQYF. DNA for the CDR3: TGTGCCTGGAGTCCGAGCGTCGGAGGTATTATTTACGAGCAGTACTTC.

The V gene is TRBV2, the J gene TRBJ2-7; 9 bases agree with TRBD2. Trimming cost V 7 bases and J 5 bases; bases outside gene matches: 12. This CDR3 spans 15 amino acids. Germline loops: CDR1 SNHLY, CDR2 FYNNEI. The CDR3 DNA sequence: TGTGCCAGCACCGACGAGGGCGGGAGGGCCCACGAGCAGTACTTC. Amino acid sequence: CASTDEGGRAHEQYF. The full variable domain, rest sourced from reference TRBV2 and TRBJ2-7, is EPEVTQTPSHQVTQMGQEVILRCVPISNHLYFYWYRQILGQKVEFLVSFYNNEISEKSEIFDDQFSVERPDGSNFTLKIRSTKLEDSAMYFCASTDEGGRAHEQYFGPGTRLTVT.

Here the CDR3 reads CASSLGMVAVPYYEQYF. The DNA of the CDR3 is TGTGCCAGCAGCTTGGGAATGGTAGCAGTCCCTTACTACGAGCAGTACTTC. V gene TRBV5-6 combines with J gene TRBJ2-7; D not resolved. The CDR3 runs 17 residues. Trimming took off 0 bases at V and 3 bases at J, with 19 bases between the two ends. Germline assignment: CDR1 SGHDT and CDR2 YYEEEE.

CDR3 DNA sequence: TGTGCCAGCAGTCGAGCACTCGGCTCTGGAAACACCATATATTTT. Translated, it gives CASSRALGSGNTIYF. The rearrangement uses TRBV28 and TRBJ1-3; D remains unclear. Trimming took off 5 bases at V and 0 bases at J, with 11 bases between the two ends. Germline loops: CDR1 MDHEN, CDR2 SYDVKM. The CDR3 runs 15 residues.

The V gene is TRBV7-6, the J gene TRBJ2-2, with D possibly matching TRBD1 (6 bases). The germline V and J ends were trimmed by 2 bases and 2 bases, with 9 bases remaining between them. The CDR3 length is 15 residues. CDR1 is SGHVS and CDR2 is FNYEAQ in the germline V gene. The CDR3 nucleotides read TGTGCCAGCAGCTTAATACAGGGAAACACCGGGGAGCTGTTTTTT. Its translation is CASSLIQGNTGELFF.

The chain employs TRBV28 and TRBJ1-4; D remains unclear. The V end was cut by 4 bases, the J end by 5 bases, with 8 bases between. This CDR3 has 13 amino acids. CDR1 and CDR2 (germline): MDHEN, SYDVKM. The CDR3 sequence: CASSSRVNEKLFF. The CDR3 bases are TGTGCCAGCAGTTCCCGGGTGAATGAAAAACTGTTTTTT.

The chain employs TRBV27 and TRBJ1-6; no reliable D call. Looked up from germline, CDR1 is MNHEY and CDR2 is SMNVEV (reference sequence). The CDR3 has 12 residues. Trimming pared 4 bases from V and 5 bases from J, leaving 3 bases between. The CDR3 DNA is TGTGCCAGCAGTTCAAATAATTCACCCCTCCACTTT. It is translated as CASSSNNSPLHF.

V is TRBV19 and J is TRBJ2-7; perhaps TRBD1 as D (6 bases). V was shortened by 2 bases and J by 5 bases, with 13 bases between the two germline ends. This CDR3 region has 14 residues. Per the germline V gene, CDR1 is LNHDA and CDR2 is SQIVND (reference sequence). The CDR3 DNA reads TGTGCCAGTAGTATAAACAGGGCGGTCAACGAGCAGTACTTC. This gives the protein CASSINRAVNEQYF.

This chain uses TRBV7-6 with TRBJ2-3, with D uncertain. Looked up from germline, CDR1 is SGHVS and CDR2 is FNYEAQ. This CDR3 is 15 amino acids long. Trimming took off 4 bases at V and 2 bases at J, with 13 bases between the two ends. The CDR3 loop reads CASSSARVHTDTQYF. The CDR3, as DNA: TGTGCCAGCAGCTCGGCACGGGTTCACACAGATACGCAGTATTTT.

Note on this clone: Mismatch with germline at one junction end may stem from a read error. V is TRBV10-2 and J is TRBJ1-2; no reliable D call. The CDR3 spans 15 residues. CDR1 WSHSY and CDR2 SAAADI come from the germline V gene. Written as DNA, the CDR3 is TGCGCCAGCAGTGAGTCATCACTTTCCCTAACAGCCCCTAACTTC. This sequence encodes CASSESSLSLTAPNF.

This chain connects TRBV6-5 to TRBJ2-7; 10 bases line up with TRBD2. V lost 7 bases, J lost 3 bases, and 9 bases stayed unmatched. CDR3 length equals 15 residues. The germline gives CDR1 MNHEY, CDR2 SVGAGI. This CDR3 is CASTLRLAGDYEQYF. The CDR3 DNA is TGTGCCAGCACTCTAAGACTAGCGGGTGACTACGAGCAGTACTTC.

The chain uses TRBV3-1 (or the pseudogene TRBV3-2) and TRBJ2-1, with D perhaps TRBD2 (5 bases). The CDR3 contains 15 residues. Germline CDR1 LGHDT, CDR2 YNNKEL (reference sequence). The germline V and J ends were trimmed by 3 bases and 2 bases, with 11 bases remaining between them. The DNA for the CDR3 is TGTGCCAGCAGCCACCGCGGGTCACCCTACAATGAGCAGTTCTTC. Translating it yields CASSHRGSPYNEQFF.